Given below is one T cell receptor (beta chain) in context. Its antigen is not identified. Germline assignment: CDR1 SGHDT and CDR2 YYEEEE. This CDR3 is 16 amino acids long. Trimming removed 4 bases from V and 10 bases from J; junction bases left unmatched: 19. These data are taken from a study of cytomegalovirus exposure and HLA in healthy donors. Whole-study findings and limits: Sequence variants that were highly shared formed a cluster that was likely a sequencing artifact. It was confirmed in vitro that three of the CMV-associated chains were specific for CMV antigens. Roughly even sequencing depth across donors was the assumption behind the presence/absence analyses. Common viral pathogens were later found to be apparently linked to several of the most significant clusters.

PCR involved 60 Vbeta and 13 Jbeta primers. The table came from immunoSEQ multiplex PCR; TCRdb's copy has only in-frame clones and leaves some out. The sample has 140,000 or so clones, 70% to 80% seen once. This sequence joins TRBV5-6 and TRBJ2-5; 7 bases align to TRBD1. Material: PBMCs. This sequence was found in a woman younger than 30 in good health and CMV-seropositive. CDR3 in amino acids: CASSHGDRVLSGDQYF. In nucleotides, the CDR3 is TGTGCCAGCAGCCACGGGGACAGAGTTTTAAGTGGGGACCAGTACTTC.